Listed below are T cell receptor beta chains from one sample, sequenced in a study of blood T cell repertoires in COVID-19. Measured with immunoSEQ multiplex PCR; TCRdb has only the in-frame clones, and not every one. The sample includes 90,000 to 120,000 clones, about 87% of them seen just once. Sequences were obtained from peripheral blood. These receptors all stem from a man aged 45 to 65 with active or convalescent COVID-19. Each CDR3 is given with its conserved first and last residue. The order of the fields is D gene, V gene, CDR3 length, J gene, clone size, CDR3 protein, CDR3 DNA. D genes are given only for firm matches. Clone size appears in some rows only: once, few, many, or a class for an expanded clone.

d_call: NA
v_call: TRBV29-1
cdr3_length: 13
j_call: TRBJ1-1
clone_size: NA
cdr3_aa: CSVDNGVNTEAFF
cdr3_nt: TGCAGCGTTGATAACGGGGTGAACACTGAAGCTTTCTTT

d_call: TRBD2
v_call: TRBV10-1
cdr3_length: 14
j_call: TRBJ2-3
clone_size: NA
cdr3_aa: CASSVTSGIDTQYF
cdr3_nt: TGCGCCAGCAGTGTGACTAGCGGGATCGATACGCAGTATTTT

d_call: NA
v_call: TRBV5-6
cdr3_length: 14
j_call: TRBJ2-7
clone_size: NA
cdr3_aa: CASSLFGEVYEQYF
cdr3_nt: TGTGCCAGCAGCTTGTTCGGCGAGGTCTACGAGCAGTACTTC

d_call: NA
v_call: TRBV6-4
cdr3_length: 15
j_call: TRBJ2-1
clone_size: NA
cdr3_aa: CASSKDDGTYNEQFF
cdr3_nt: TGTGCCAGCAGTAAGGACGACGGGACCTACAATGAGCAGTTCTTC

d_call: TRBD1
v_call: TRBV6-5
cdr3_length: 13
j_call: TRBJ1-1
clone_size: NA
cdr3_aa: CASRLTGASEAFF
cdr3_nt: TGTGCCAGCAGATTGACAGGGGCATCTGAAGCTTTCTTT

d_call: TRBD2
v_call: TRBV5-1
cdr3_length: 16
j_call: TRBJ2-3
clone_size: NA
cdr3_aa: CASSLGLAGEADTQYF
cdr3_nt: TGCGCCAGCAGCTTAGGACTAGCGGGAGAGGCAGATACGCAGTATTTT

d_call: TRBD1
v_call: TRBV6-2/TRBV6-3
cdr3_length: 17
j_call: TRBJ2-7
clone_size: once
cdr3_aa: CASSHETGSPNDYEQYF
cdr3_nt: TGTGCCAGCAGTCATGAGACAGGGTCCCCAAATGACTACGAGCAGTACTTC

d_call: TRBD1
v_call: TRBV15
cdr3_length: 15
j_call: TRBJ2-2
clone_size: NA
cdr3_aa: CATSHRGRRTGELFF
cdr3_nt: TGTGCCACCAGCCACAGGGGGCGCCGTACCGGGGAGCTGTTTTTT

d_call: TRBD1
v_call: TRBV20-1
cdr3_length: 14
j_call: TRBJ1-5
clone_size: once
cdr3_aa: CSASQTGRNQPQHF
cdr3_nt: TGCAGTGCTAGTCAGACAGGGCGTAATCAGCCCCAGCATTTT

d_call: TRBD2
v_call: TRBV5-1
cdr3_length: 15
j_call: TRBJ2-3
clone_size: NA
cdr3_aa: CASGDGGREAYTQYF
cdr3_nt: TGCGCCAGCGGAGACGGGGGGCGGGAGGCGTATACGCAGTATTTT

d_call: NA
v_call: TRBV6-2/TRBV6-3
cdr3_length: 14
j_call: TRBJ2-5
clone_size: few
cdr3_aa: CASTPGRGQETQYF
cdr3_nt: TGTGCCAGCACCCCGGGAAGGGGCCAAGAGACCCAGTACTTC

d_call: TRBD1
v_call: TRBV10-3
cdr3_length: 16
j_call: TRBJ1-6
clone_size: NA
cdr3_aa: CAISESPGGENSPLHF
cdr3_nt: TGTGCCATCAGTGAGTCCCCAGGGGGCGAGAATTCACCCCTCCACTTT

d_call: NA
v_call: TRBV28
cdr3_length: 14
j_call: TRBJ1-5
clone_size: NA
cdr3_aa: CASSLVRSNQPQHF
cdr3_nt: TGTGCCAGCAGTTTAGTCAGAAGCAATCAGCCCCAGCATTTT

d_call: TRBD2
v_call: TRBV27
cdr3_length: 16
j_call: TRBJ2-7
clone_size: NA
cdr3_aa: CASSLGGGEVSYEQYF
cdr3_nt: TGTGCCAGCAGTTTAGGCGGGGGGGAGGTCTCCTACGAGCAGTACTTC

d_call: TRBD1
v_call: TRBV18
cdr3_length: 17
j_call: TRBJ1-2
clone_size: once
cdr3_aa: CASSPIGQGQPSYGYTF
cdr3_nt: TGTGCCAGCTCACCAATAGGACAGGGCCAACCTTCGTATGGCTACACCTTC

d_call: NA
v_call: TRBV6-5
cdr3_length: 13
j_call: TRBJ2-5
clone_size: NA
cdr3_aa: CASGQEARETQYF
cdr3_nt: TGTGCCAGCGGTCAGGAGGCCCGGGAGACCCAGTACTTC

d_call: TRBD1
v_call: TRBV28
cdr3_length: 16
j_call: TRBJ1-2
clone_size: NA
cdr3_aa: CASSLGGTGENYGYTF
cdr3_nt: TGTGCCAGCAGTTTAGGTGGGACAGGGGAAAACTATGGCTACACCTTC

d_call: NA
v_call: TRBV7-2
cdr3_length: 13
j_call: TRBJ1-5
clone_size: NA
cdr3_aa: CASSRGQNQPQHF
cdr3_nt: TGTGCCAGCAGCCGGGGACAAAATCAGCCCCAGCATTTT

d_call: NA
v_call: TRBV21-1
cdr3_length: 14
j_call: TRBJ1-2
clone_size: NA
cdr3_aa: CASSKSDRAYGYTF
cdr3_nt: TGTGCCAGCAGCAAATCAGACAGAGCGTATGGCTACACCTTC

d_call: NA
v_call: TRBV10-3
cdr3_length: 12
j_call: TRBJ1-1
clone_size: NA
cdr3_aa: CAISDGQGEAFF
cdr3_nt: TGTGCCATCAGTGACGGGCAGGGTGAAGCTTTCTTT

d_call: TRBD1
v_call: TRBV10-3
cdr3_length: 13
j_call: TRBJ2-7
clone_size: NA
cdr3_aa: CAITGTESYEQYF
cdr3_nt: TGTGCCATCACCGGGACAGAAAGTTACGAGCAGTACTTC

d_call: NA
v_call: TRBV28
cdr3_length: 13
j_call: TRBJ2-5
clone_size: NA
cdr3_aa: CASSFTPMETQYF
cdr3_nt: TGTGCCAGCAGTTTTACACCAATGGAGACCCAGTACTTC

d_call: TRBD2
v_call: TRBV30
cdr3_length: 15
j_call: TRBJ2-3
clone_size: NA
cdr3_aa: CAWRGLAGSTDTQYF
cdr3_nt: TGTGCCTGGAGGGGACTAGCGGGAAGCACAGATACGCAGTATTTT

d_call: TRBD2
v_call: TRBV28
cdr3_length: 16
j_call: TRBJ2-7
clone_size: NA
cdr3_aa: CASSLSGASGNYEQYF
cdr3_nt: TGTGCCAGCAGTTTATCGGGGGCTAGCGGGAACTACGAGCAGTACTTC

d_call: TRBD1
v_call: TRBV6-5
cdr3_length: 15
j_call: TRBJ1-5
clone_size: NA
cdr3_aa: CASSSGQAGNQPQHF
cdr3_nt: TGTGCCAGCAGTTCCGGACAGGCTGGCAATCAGCCCCAGCATTTT

d_call: TRBD1
v_call: TRBV10-3
cdr3_length: 11
j_call: TRBJ2-1
clone_size: NA
cdr3_aa: CAIRGTGEQFF
cdr3_nt: TGTGCCATCAGGGGGACAGGTGAGCAGTTCTTC

d_call: TRBD2
v_call: TRBV5-1
cdr3_length: 16
j_call: TRBJ2-5
clone_size: NA
cdr3_aa: CASSLVLAGGRETQYF
cdr3_nt: TGCGCCAGCAGCTTGGTACTAGCGGGAGGGCGAGAGACCCAGTACTTC

d_call: NA
v_call: TRBV28
cdr3_length: 15
j_call: TRBJ2-7
clone_size: NA
cdr3_aa: CASSWVGGANYEQYF
cdr3_nt: TGTGCCAGCAGTTGGGTAGGTGGGGCTAACTACGAGCAGTACTTC

d_call: NA
v_call: TRBV28
cdr3_length: 16
j_call: TRBJ1-3
clone_size: NA
cdr3_aa: CASSPGRTLSGNTIYF
cdr3_nt: TGTGCCAGCAGTCCGGGAAGGACTCTCTCTGGAAACACCATATATTTT

d_call: TRBD1
v_call: TRBV15
cdr3_length: 16
j_call: TRBJ2-7
clone_size: NA
cdr3_aa: CATSRGTGGPSYEQYF
cdr3_nt: TGTGCCACCAGCAGAGGGACAGGGGGCCCATCCTACGAGCAGTACTTC

d_call: TRBD2
v_call: TRBV5-5
cdr3_length: 15
j_call: TRBJ2-1
clone_size: NA
cdr3_aa: CASSSLAGVGNEQFF
cdr3_nt: TGTGCCAGCAGCTCGCTAGCGGGAGTGGGTAATGAGCAGTTCTTC

d_call: NA
v_call: TRBV19
cdr3_length: 13
j_call: TRBJ1-6
clone_size: NA
cdr3_aa: CASSQGVGSPLHF
cdr3_nt: TGTGCCAGTAGCCAGGGTGTGGGATCACCCCTCCACTTT

d_call: TRBD1
v_call: TRBV10-1
cdr3_length: 14
j_call: TRBJ1-2
clone_size: NA
cdr3_aa: CASSEDRGPYGYTF
cdr3_nt: TGCGCCAGCAGTGAGGACAGGGGTCCCTATGGCTACACCTTC

d_call: TRBD1
v_call: TRBV4-3
cdr3_length: 16
j_call: TRBJ2-7
clone_size: once
cdr3_aa: CASSQEVRTGNYEQYF
cdr3_nt: TGCGCCAGCAGCCAAGAAGTCCGGACAGGGAACTACGAGCAGTACTTC

d_call: TRBD2
v_call: TRBV28
cdr3_length: 13
j_call: TRBJ2-7
clone_size: once
cdr3_aa: CASSLGLVGEQYF
cdr3_nt: TGTGCCAGCAGTTTAGGACTAGTTGGCGAGCAGTACTTC

d_call: TRBD2
v_call: TRBV7-8
cdr3_length: 17
j_call: TRBJ2-5
clone_size: NA
cdr3_aa: CASRLKTSRMYQETQYF
cdr3_nt: TGTGCCAGCCGACTAAAGACTAGCCGGATGTACCAAGAGACCCAGTACTTC

d_call: TRBD2
v_call: TRBV6-4
cdr3_length: 16
j_call: TRBJ2-3
clone_size: NA
cdr3_aa: CASSELAGEATDTQYF
cdr3_nt: TGTGCCAGCAGTGAACTAGCGGGAGAAGCAACAGATACGCAGTATTTT

d_call: NA
v_call: TRBV28
cdr3_length: 13
j_call: TRBJ2-3
clone_size: NA
cdr3_aa: CASLRTSVDTQYF
cdr3_nt: TGTGCCAGCCTGCGGACTTCCGTAGATACGCAGTATTTT

d_call: NA
v_call: TRBV6-5
cdr3_length: 14
j_call: TRBJ1-2
clone_size: NA
cdr3_aa: CASSRSPRNYGYTF
cdr3_nt: TGTGCCAGCAGTCGTTCCCCGAGGAACTATGGCTACACCTTC

d_call: NA
v_call: TRBV25-1
cdr3_length: 13
j_call: TRBJ1-2
clone_size: NA
cdr3_aa: CASSIGGRGGYTF
cdr3_nt: TGTGCCAGCAGTATAGGAGGGCGCGGAGGCTACACCTTC

d_call: TRBD1
v_call: TRBV19
cdr3_length: 14
j_call: TRBJ1-2
clone_size: NA
cdr3_aa: CASSPGQGVWGYTF
cdr3_nt: TGTGCCAGTAGCCCGGGACAGGGGGTCTGGGGCTACACCTTC

d_call: NA
v_call: TRBV7-8
cdr3_length: 12
j_call: TRBJ1-2
clone_size: NA
cdr3_aa: CASSLVGGGYTF
cdr3_nt: TGTGCCAGCAGCTTAGTAGGCGGTGGCTACACCTTC

d_call: NA
v_call: TRBV5-1
cdr3_length: 13
j_call: TRBJ1-1
clone_size: once
cdr3_aa: CASSRTGNTEAFF
cdr3_nt: TGCGCCAGCAGCAGAACAGGGAACACTGAAGCTTTCTTT

d_call: NA
v_call: TRBV6-5
cdr3_length: 14
j_call: TRBJ1-2
clone_size: NA
cdr3_aa: CASTPLTGLDGYTF
cdr3_nt: TGTGCCAGCACACCGCTCACAGGGTTGGATGGCTACACCTTC

d_call: NA
v_call: TRBV7-2
cdr3_length: 13
j_call: TRBJ1-4
clone_size: NA
cdr3_aa: CASSLAHGEKLFF
cdr3_nt: TGTGCCAGCAGCTTAGCGCACGGGGAAAAACTGTTTTTT

d_call: NA
v_call: TRBV6-5
cdr3_length: 13
j_call: TRBJ1-2
clone_size: few
cdr3_aa: CASSYSNQGRYTF
cdr3_nt: TGTGCCAGCAGTTACTCGAATCAGGGCCGCTACACCTTC

d_call: TRBD2
v_call: TRBV7-2
cdr3_length: 18
j_call: TRBJ2-5
clone_size: NA
cdr3_aa: CASSLARLAGDRQETQYF
cdr3_nt: TGTGCCAGCAGCTTAGCCAGACTAGCGGGAGATCGACAAGAGACCCAGTACTTC